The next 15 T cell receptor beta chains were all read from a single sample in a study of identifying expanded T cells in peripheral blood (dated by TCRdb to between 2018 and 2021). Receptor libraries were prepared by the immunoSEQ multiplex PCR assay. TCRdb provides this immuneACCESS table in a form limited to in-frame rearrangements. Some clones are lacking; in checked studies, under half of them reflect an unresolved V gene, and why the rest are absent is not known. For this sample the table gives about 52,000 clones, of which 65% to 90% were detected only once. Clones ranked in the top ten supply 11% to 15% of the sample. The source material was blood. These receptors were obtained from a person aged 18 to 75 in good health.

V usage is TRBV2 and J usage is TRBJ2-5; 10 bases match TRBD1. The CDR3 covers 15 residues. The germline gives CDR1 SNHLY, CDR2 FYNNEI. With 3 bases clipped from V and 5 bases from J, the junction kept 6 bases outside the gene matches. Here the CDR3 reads CASSDPGQGWETQYF. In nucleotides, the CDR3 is TGTGCCAGCAGTGACCCGGGACAGGGGTGGGAGACCCAGTACTTC.

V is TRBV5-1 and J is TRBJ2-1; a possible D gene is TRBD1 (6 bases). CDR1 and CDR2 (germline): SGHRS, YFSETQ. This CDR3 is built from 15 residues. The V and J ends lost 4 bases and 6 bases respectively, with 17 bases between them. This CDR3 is CASSRDKGGLNEQFF. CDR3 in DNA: TGCGCCAGCAGCCGGGACAAAGGTGGTCTCAATGAGCAGTTCTTC.

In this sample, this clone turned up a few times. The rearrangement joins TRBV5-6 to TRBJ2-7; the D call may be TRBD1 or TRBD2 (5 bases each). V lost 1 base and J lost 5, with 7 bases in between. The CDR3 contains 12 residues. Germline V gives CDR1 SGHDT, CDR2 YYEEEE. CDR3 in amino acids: CASSLRGDEQYF. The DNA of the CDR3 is TGTGCCAGCAGCTTGCGAGGGGACGAGCAGTACTTC.

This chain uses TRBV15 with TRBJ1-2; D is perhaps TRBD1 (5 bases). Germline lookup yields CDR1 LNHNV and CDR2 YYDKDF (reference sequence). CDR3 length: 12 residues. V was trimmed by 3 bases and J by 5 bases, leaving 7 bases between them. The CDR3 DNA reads TGTGCCACCAGCAGTTCAGGGTATGGCTACACCTTC. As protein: CATSSSGYGYTF.

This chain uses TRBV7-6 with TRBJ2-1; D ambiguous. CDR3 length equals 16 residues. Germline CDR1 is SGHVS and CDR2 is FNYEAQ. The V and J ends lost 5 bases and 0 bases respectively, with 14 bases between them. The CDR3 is CASSRSQPSSYNEQFF. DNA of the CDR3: TGTGCCAGCAGCCGGAGCCAGCCGAGCTCCTACAATGAGCAGTTCTTC.

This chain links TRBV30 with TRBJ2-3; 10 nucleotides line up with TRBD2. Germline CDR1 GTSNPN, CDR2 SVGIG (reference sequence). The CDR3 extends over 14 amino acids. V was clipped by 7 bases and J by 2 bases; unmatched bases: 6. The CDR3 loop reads CASATSGFTDTQYF. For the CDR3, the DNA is TGTGCCTCTGCGACTAGCGGGTTCACAGATACGCAGTATTTT.

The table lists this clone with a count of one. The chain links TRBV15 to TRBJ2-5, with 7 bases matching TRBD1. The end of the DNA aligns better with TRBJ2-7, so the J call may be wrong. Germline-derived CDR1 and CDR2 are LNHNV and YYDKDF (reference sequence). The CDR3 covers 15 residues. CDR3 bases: TGTGCCACCAGCAGAGCAGGGGGTCGTGCCTACGAGCAGTACTTC. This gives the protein CATSRAGGRAYEQYF.

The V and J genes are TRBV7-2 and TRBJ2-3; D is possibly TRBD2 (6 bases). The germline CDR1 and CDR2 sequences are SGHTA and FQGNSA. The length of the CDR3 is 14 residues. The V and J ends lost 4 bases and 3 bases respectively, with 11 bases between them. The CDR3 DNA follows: TGTGCCAGCAGCTACCTTGGGGGGACAGATACGCAGTATTTT. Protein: CASSYLGGTDTQYF.

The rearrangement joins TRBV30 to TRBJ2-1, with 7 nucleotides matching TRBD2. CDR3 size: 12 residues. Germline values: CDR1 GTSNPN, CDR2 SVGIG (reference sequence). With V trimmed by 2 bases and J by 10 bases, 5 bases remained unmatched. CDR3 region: CAWSLSAGEQFF. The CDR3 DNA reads TGTGCCTGGAGTCTATCAGCGGGGGAGCAGTTCTTC.

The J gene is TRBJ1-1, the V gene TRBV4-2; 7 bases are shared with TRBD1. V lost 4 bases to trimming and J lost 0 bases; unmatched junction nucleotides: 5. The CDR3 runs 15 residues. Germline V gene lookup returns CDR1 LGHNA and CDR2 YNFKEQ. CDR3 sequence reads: CASSPPGQMNTEAFF. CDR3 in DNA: TGTGCCAGCAGCCCCCCGGGACAGATGAACACTGAAGCTTTCTTT.

CDR3 sequence reads: CASTLRGQGNSPLHF. The CDR3 DNA reads as TGTGCCAGCACCCTCCGGGGACAGGGAAATTCACCCCTCCACTTT. The chain employs TRBV6-6 and TRBJ1-6; 9 bases match TRBD1. The germline V gene has CDR1 MNHNY and CDR2 SVGAGI (reference sequence). This CDR3 comprises 15 residues. Unmatched junction bases numbered 8, after V lost 7 bases and J lost 7 bases.

The CDR3 region has the DNA TGTGCCAGCGAAAGTATGCTGGATGGCTACACCTTC. Its protein is CASESMLDGYTF. The chain recombines TRBV25-1 with TRBJ1-2; D is uncertain. V was trimmed by 8 bases and J by 6 bases, leaving 13 bases between them. The CDR3 is 12 amino acids. Germline lookup yields CDR1 MGHDK and CDR2 SYGVNS.

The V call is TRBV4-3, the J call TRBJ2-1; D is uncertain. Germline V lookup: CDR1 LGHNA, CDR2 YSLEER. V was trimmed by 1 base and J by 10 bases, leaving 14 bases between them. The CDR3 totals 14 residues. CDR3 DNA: TGCGCCAGCAGCCAAGTACTGCGGATTGGGGAGCAGTTCTTC. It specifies CASSQVLRIGEQFF.

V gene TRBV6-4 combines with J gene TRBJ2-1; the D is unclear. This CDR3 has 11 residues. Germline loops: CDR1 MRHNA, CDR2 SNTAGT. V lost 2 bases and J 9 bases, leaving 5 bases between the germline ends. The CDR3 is CASSDGVEQFF. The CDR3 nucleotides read TGTGCCAGCAGTGACGGGGTTGAGCAGTTCTTC.

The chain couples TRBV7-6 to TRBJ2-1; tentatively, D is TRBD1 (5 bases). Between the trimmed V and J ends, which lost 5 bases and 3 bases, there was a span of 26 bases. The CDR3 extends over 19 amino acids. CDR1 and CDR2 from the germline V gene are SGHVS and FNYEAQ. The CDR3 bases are TGTGCCAGCAGCGCGTCCCGTGGGGCCAGGGATGCCCTCTACAATGAGCAGTTCTTC. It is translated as CASSASRGARDALYNEQFF.